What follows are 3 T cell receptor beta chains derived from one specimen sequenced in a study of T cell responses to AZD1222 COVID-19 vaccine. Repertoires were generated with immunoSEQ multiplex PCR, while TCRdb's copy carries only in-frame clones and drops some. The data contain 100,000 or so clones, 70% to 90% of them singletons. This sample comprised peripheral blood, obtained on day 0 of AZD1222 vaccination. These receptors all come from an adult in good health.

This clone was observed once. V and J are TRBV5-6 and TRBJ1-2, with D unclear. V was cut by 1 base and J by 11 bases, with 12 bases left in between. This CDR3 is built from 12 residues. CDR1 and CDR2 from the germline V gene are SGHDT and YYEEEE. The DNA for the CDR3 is TGTGCCAGCAGCTTGAAGGAGTTTTCGTACACCTTC. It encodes CASSLKEFSYTF.

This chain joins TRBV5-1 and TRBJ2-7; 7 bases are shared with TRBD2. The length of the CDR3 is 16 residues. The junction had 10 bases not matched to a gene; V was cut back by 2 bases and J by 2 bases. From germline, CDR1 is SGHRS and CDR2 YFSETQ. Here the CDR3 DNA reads TGCGCCAGCAGCTTCCTATCGCAGGGAGGGACCTACGAGCAGTACTTC. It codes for CASSFLSQGGTYEQYF. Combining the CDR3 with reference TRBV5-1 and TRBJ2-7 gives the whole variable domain KAGVTQTPRYLIKTRGQQVTLSCSPISGHRSVSWYQQTPGQGLQFLFEYFSETQRNKGNFPGRFSGRQFSNSRSEMNVSTLELGDSALYLCASSFLSQGGTYEQYFGPGTRLTVT.

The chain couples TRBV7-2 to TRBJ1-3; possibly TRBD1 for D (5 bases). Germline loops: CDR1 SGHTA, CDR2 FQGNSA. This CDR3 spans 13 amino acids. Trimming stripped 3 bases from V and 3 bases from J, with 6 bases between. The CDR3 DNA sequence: TGTGCCAGCAGCTTCCAGGGTGGAAACACCATATATTTT. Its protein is CASSFQGGNTIYF. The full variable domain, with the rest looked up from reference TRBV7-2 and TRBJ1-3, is GAGVSQSPSNKVTEKGKDVELRCDPISGHTALYWYRQSLGQGLEFLIYFQGNSAPDKSGLPSDRFSAERTGGSVSTLTIQRTQQEDSAVYLCASSFQGGNTIYFGEGSWLTVV.